This entry is about one T cell receptor (beta chain). Sequencing was at survey level. The table came from immunoSEQ multiplex PCR; TCRdb's copy has only in-frame clones and leaves some out. The sample includes about 40,000 clones, approximately 84% of them seen just once. Healthy controls were blood donor buffy coats. The record originates from a study of STAT5B mutations in CD4+ large granular lymphocyte leukemia. Across the study: Among healthy donors, a particular HLA allele went with more CDR3 'QG' motifs.

Sequencing was done on a sample of CD4+ T cells from blood buffy coats. The receptor was derived from a human donor in good health.

CDR3 DNA sequence: TGTGCCACCCAGGGCAGGGGTTACGAGCAGTACTTC. Translation: CATQGRGYEQYF. V and J are TRBV9 and TRBJ2-5; TRBD1 is a possible D gene (6 bases). The DNA matches TRBJ2-7 better at its end, which makes the J call doubtful. Germline lookup yields CDR1 SGDLS and CDR2 YYNGEE. This CDR3 has 12 amino acids.